The clone carrying this T cell receptor beta chain appeared many times. The sample belongs to a study of Graves' ophthalmopathy and Graves' hyperthyroidism. Amplification targeted the TCR beta CDR3 regions, with RNA transcripts as the source material. HTBI-primed RT-PCR formed the first round, and a multiplex PCR formed the second. Each CDR3 protein gets one entry after TCRdb re-called the multiplex PCR reads with MiXCR. The sample has 450,000 or so distinct CDR3 sequences, approximately 15% seen once. Germline V gene lookup returns CDR1 SEHNR and CDR2 FQNEAQ (reference sequence). The trim removed 7 bases at V and 2 bases at J, leaving 9 bases unmatched. This CDR3 contains 15 residues.

This chain connects TRBV7-9 to TRBJ2-7, with TRBD1 identical over 9 bases. Sequenced material: blood. This receptor was obtained from a woman in her 30s with Graves' ophthalmopathy. CDR3 in DNA: TGTGCCAGCATCAGACCGGGACAGGGTCCCTACGAGCAGTACTTC. It encodes CASIRPGQGPYEQYF.